This entry describes one T cell receptor beta chain. Its antigen is not identified. The data originate from a study of blood T cells in healthy people across ages. General study points: Older age went with lower TCR beta diversity per million T cells, in a roughly linear way. With donor CMV status unknown, expanded clonotype changes were possibly confounded. The study regarded diversity estimates from one million T cells as underestimates.

Russia was home to the donors, healthy Caucasian individuals aged roughly 6 to 90. Next came a second PCR, run for about 6 to 12 cycles, which used a sample-barcoded 5' primer along with a J-beta primer mix. TCRdb re-called the 5' RACE reads with MiXCR, one entry per CDR3 protein. The data hold 800,000 to 900,000 distinct CDR3 sequences, with about 62% observed a single time. The clonotype was recovered from a young man in good health. Sequences were obtained from blood.

The CDR3 DNA is TGTGCCAGCAGTGACGGGCTAGCGAACTTCGAGCAGTACTTC. This encodes CASSDGLANFEQYF. The rearrangement links TRBV6-5 to TRBJ2-5; D perhaps matches TRBD2 (6 bases). Gene TRBJ2-7 matches the end of the DNA better, so the J call may be wrong. The CDR3 sequence is 14 residues long. Germline V CDR1 and CDR2: MNHEY, SVGAGI.